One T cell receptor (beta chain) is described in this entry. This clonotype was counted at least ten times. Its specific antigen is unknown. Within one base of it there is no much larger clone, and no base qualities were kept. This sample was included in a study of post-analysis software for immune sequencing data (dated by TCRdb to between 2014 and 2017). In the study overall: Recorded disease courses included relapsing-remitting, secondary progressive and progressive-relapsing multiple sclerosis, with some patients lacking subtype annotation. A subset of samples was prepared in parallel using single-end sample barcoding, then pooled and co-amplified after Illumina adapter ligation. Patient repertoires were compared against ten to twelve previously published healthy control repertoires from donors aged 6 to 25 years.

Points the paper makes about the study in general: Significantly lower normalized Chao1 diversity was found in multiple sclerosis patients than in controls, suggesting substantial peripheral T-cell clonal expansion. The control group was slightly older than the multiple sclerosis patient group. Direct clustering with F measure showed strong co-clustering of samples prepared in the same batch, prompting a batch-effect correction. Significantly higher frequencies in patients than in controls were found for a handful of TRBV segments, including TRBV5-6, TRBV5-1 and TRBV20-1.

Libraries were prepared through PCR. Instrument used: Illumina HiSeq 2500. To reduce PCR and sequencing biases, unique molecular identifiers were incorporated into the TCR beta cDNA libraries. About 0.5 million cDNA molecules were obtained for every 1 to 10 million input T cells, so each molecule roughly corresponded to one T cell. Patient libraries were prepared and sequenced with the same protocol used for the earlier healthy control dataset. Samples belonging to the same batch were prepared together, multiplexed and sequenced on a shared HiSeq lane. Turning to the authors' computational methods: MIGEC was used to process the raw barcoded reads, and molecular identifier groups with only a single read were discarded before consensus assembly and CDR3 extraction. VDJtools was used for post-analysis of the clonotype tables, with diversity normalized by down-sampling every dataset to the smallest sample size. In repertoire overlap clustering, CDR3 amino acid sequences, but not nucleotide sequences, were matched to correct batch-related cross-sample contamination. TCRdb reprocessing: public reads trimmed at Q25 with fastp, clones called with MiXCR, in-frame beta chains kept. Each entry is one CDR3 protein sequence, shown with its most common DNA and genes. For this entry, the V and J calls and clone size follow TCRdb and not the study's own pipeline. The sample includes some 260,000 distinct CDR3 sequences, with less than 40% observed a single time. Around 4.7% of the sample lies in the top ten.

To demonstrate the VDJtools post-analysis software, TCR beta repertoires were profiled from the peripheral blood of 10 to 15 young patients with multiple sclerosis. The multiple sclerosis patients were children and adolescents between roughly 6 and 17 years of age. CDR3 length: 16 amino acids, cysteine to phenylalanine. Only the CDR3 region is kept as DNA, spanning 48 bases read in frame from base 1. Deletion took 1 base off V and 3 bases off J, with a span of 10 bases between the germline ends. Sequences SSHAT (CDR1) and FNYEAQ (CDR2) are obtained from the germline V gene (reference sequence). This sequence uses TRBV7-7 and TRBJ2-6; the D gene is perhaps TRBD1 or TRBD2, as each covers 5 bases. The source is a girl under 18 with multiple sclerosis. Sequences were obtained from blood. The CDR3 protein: CASSLGPGSGANVLTF. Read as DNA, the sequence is TGTGCCAGCAGCTTAGGGCCAGGGAGTGGGGCCAACGTCCTGACTTTC.